This TCR beta chain was recorded in a study of blood T cells in healthy people across ages (dated by TCRdb to the mid-2010s). Background for the entire study: In model experiments, template switching captured roughly one uniquely barcoded TCR beta cDNA molecule for every two T cells. To avoid experimental bias, donors of different ages were distributed randomly across sequencing lanes. The donors were split into four age groups: young (average about 16 years), middle-aged (39), aged (more than 55) and long-lived (over 75). The study analyzed two additional independent replicas of 1 million unique cDNA reads from the same blood draw for two donors, one aged 18 to 30 and one aged 80 or older. Age-related changes in TCR beta repertoire diversity were measured in the study by deep sequencing normalized with unique cDNA molecular identifiers.

Overall study results and their limits: Bulk unsorted PBMC profiling prevented conclusive comparison of naive and antigen-experienced compartments. Compared with the aged group, the long-lived group had more naive CD4+ T cells, fewer expanded clones and increased TCR diversity, a pattern suggesting age selection. A strong correlation was found between observed TCR beta diversity and the percentage of naive T cells measured by flow cytometry. Observed TCR beta diversity per million T cells fell roughly linearly with age, and a significant reduction was already apparent by age about 38. The CMV infection status of donors was not known, potentially confounding age-related changes in expanded clonotypes. Total diversity estimates from one million sequenced T cells were considered lower bounds and underestimates.

The approximately 40 donors, aged about 6 to 90 years, were systemically healthy Caucasian individuals from Russia. Each donor gave about 10 milliliters of peripheral blood, drawn into EDTA-treated Vacutainer tubes. PBMCs were isolated by Ficoll-Paque density-gradient centrifugation, with at least 6 million obtained per sample. Total RNA, at least 6 micrograms per sample, was extracted from PBMCs with Trizol reagent. For every donor, an aliquot of PBMCs went through flow cytometry to measure the percentages of naive CD45RAhigh/CD27high T cells. Library creation used 5' RACE. Sequencing relied on an Illumina HiSeq 2500. A second about 6 to 11 cycle PCR used a sample-barcoded 5' primer and a J-beta primer mix. A unique molecular identifier was introduced onto each TCR beta cDNA molecule by a template-switch 5' adaptor carrying 12 random nucleotides. At least 2.5 million CDR3-containing paired-end reads were obtained from each sample. First-strand cDNA synthesis was performed from all RNA using the Mint cDNA synthesis kit, with priming by a TRBC-specific oligonucleotide. Following uracil-DNA glycosylase treatment, a first 18-cycle PCR with universal primers M1SS and BC2_uni_R was performed on all cDNA. The paper's data handling went like this. Each sample was normalized by randomly selecting 1 million high-quality reads, each carrying a distinct molecular identifier. Instead of being binned into consensus sequences, reads that shared molecular identifiers were thrown out. MiTCR, run with a Q25 quality threshold and the strictest error-elimination algorithm, handled CDR3 identification, clonotype clustering and error correction. A nonparametric unseen species model using Euler transformation provided a lower-bound estimate of total TCR beta diversity. In TCRdb, the public reads were trimmed at Q25 with fastp and aligned with MiXCR, with productive beta chains retained. Each record represents a unique CDR3 protein, reported with the most common genes and DNA among its rows. TCRdb, not the original authors, processed these V and J calls. Within this sample are approximately 880,000 distinct CDR3 sequences, with 45% to 50% of them counted one time only. The leading ten clones occupy roughly 13% of the sample.

This clonotype appeared many times. Its antigen has not been determined. No per-base quality is available; no much larger clone lies one base away. Input material: blood. The clonotype originates from a man aged 25-45 years in good health.

The CDR3 has the sequence CASSPPGSYEQYF. The DNA reads TGTGCCAGCAGTCCCCCGGGGTCCTACGAGCAGTACTTC. This chain is built from TRBV7-9 and TRBJ2-7; D gene: possibly TRBD2, on 5 matching bases. V loses 6 bases, J loses 1 base, and the germline ends lie 10 bases apart. The CDR3 goes from the cysteine to the phenylalanine over 13 residues. The retained sequence is limited to the CDR3, 39 bases, with the frame set at the first base. From the germline V gene (reference sequence), CDR1 is SEHNR and CDR2 is FQNEAQ.